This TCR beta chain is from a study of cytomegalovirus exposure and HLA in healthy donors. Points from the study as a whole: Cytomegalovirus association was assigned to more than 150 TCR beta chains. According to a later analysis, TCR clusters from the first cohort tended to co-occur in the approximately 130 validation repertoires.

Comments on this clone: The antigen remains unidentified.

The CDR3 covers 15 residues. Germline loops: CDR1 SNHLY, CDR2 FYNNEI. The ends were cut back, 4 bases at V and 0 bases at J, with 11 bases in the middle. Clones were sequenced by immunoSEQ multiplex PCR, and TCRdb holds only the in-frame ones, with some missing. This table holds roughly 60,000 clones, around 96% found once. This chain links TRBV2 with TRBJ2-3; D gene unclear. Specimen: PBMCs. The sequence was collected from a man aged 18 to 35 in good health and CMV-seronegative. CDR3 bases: TGTGCCAGCAGTGGAAGTGGCAAGAGCACAGATACGCAGTATTTT. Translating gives CASSGSGKSTDTQYF.